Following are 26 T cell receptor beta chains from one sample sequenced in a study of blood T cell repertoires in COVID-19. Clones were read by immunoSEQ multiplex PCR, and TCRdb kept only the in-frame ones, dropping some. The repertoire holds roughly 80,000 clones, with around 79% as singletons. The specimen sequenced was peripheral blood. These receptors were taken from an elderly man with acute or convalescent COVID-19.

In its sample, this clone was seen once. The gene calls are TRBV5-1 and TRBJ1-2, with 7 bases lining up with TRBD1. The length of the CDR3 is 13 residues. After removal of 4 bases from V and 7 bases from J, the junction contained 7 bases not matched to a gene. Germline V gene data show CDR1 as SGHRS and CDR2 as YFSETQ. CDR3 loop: CASSEDRKIGYTF. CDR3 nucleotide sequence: TGCGCCAGCAGCGAGGACAGGAAGATTGGCTACACCTTC.

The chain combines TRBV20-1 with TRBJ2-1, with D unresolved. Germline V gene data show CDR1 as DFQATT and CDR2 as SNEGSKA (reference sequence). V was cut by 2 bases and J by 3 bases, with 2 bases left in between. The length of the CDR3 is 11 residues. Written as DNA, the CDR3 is TGCAGTGCTAGACACTACAATGAGCAGTTCTTC. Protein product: CSARHYNEQFF.

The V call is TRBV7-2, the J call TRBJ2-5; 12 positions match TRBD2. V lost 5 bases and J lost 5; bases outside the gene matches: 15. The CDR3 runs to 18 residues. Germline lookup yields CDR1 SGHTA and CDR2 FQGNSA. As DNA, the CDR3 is TGTGCCAGCAGCACCTCGCTTGCTAGCGGGGGGGCATGGGAGACCCAGTACTTC. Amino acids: CASSTSLASGGAWETQYF.

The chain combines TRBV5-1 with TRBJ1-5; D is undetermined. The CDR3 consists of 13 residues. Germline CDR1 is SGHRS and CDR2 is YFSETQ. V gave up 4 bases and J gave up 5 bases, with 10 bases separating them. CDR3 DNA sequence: TGCGCCAGCAGCCCGGGGATGGATCAGCCCCAGCATTTT. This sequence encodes CASSPGMDQPQHF. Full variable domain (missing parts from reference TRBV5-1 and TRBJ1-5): KAGVTQTPRYLIKTRGQQVTLSCSPISGHRSVSWYQQTPGQGLQFLFEYFSETQRNKGNFPGRFSGRQFSNSRSEMNVSTLELGDSALYLCASSPGMDQPQHFGDGTRLSIL.

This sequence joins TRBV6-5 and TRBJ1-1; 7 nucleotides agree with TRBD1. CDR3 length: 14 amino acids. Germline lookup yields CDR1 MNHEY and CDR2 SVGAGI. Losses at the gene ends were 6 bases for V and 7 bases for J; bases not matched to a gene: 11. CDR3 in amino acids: CASRSSTGTVEAFF. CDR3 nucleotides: TGTGCCAGCAGATCTTCCACGGGGACAGTTGAAGCTTTCTTT.

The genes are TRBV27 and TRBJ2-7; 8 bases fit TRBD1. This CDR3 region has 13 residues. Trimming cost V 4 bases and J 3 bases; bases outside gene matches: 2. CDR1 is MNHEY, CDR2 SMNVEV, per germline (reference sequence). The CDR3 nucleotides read TGTGCCAGCAGTTCGGACAGGGTCTACGAGCAGTACTTC. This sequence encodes CASSSDRVYEQYF.

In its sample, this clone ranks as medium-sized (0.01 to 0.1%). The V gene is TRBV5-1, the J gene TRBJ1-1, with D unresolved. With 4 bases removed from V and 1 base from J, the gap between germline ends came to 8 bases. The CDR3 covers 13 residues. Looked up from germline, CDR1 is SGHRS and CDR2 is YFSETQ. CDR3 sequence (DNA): TGCGCCAGCAGCCGAACTGAGAACACTGAAGCTTTCTTT. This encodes CASSRTENTEAFF.

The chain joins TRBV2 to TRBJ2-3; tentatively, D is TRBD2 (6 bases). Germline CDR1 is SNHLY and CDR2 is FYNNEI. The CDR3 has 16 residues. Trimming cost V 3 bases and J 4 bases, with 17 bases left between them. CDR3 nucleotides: TGTGCCAGCAGTGAGTTCGGCGGGATCAACGCAGATACGCAGTATTTT. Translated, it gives CASSEFGGINADTQYF.

CDR3 DNA: TGTGCCAGCGGGGAGGGCAGGGGGCACTATGGCTACACCTTC. The encoded protein is CASGEGRGHYGYTF. V gene TRBV3-1 (or the pseudogene TRBV3-2) combines with J gene TRBJ1-2; 8 bases line up with TRBD1. There are 14 residues in the CDR3. Germline lookup yields CDR1 LGHDT and CDR2 YNNKEL (reference sequence). V shed 8 bases, J shed 3 bases, and the junction held 8 bases outside the gene matches.

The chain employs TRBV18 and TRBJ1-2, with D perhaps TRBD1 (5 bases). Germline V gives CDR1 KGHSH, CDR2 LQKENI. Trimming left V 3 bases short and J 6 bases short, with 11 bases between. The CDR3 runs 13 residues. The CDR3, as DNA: TGTGCCAGCTCACCTTCCAGGGAGGATGGCTACACCTTC. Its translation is CASSPSREDGYTF.

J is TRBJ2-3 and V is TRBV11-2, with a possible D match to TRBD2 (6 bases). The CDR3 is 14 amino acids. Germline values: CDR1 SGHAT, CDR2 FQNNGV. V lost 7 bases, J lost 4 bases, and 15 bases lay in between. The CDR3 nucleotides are TGTGCCAGCAATGGAGGGTACAGCGCAGATACGCAGTATTTT. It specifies CASNGGYSADTQYF.

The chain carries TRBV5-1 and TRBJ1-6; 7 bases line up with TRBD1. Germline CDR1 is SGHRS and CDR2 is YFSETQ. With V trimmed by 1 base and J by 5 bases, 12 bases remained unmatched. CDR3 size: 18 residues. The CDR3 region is CASSLNPRTGVHNSPLHF. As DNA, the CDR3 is TGCGCCAGCAGCTTGAACCCACGGACAGGCGTCCATAATTCACCCCTCCACTTT.

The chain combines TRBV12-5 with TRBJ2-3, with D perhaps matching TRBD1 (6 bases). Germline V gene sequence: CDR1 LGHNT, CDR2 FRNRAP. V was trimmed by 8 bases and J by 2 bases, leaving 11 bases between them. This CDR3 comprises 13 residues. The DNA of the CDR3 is TGTGCTAGTCAGGACAGTAACACAGATACGCAGTATTTT. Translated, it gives CASQDSNTDTQYF.

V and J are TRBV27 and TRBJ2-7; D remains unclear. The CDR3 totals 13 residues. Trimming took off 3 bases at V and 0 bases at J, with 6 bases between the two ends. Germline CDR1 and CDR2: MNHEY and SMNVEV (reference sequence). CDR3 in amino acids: CASSFGGSYEQYF. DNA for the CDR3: TGTGCCAGCAGTTTTGGCGGCTCCTACGAGCAGTACTTC.

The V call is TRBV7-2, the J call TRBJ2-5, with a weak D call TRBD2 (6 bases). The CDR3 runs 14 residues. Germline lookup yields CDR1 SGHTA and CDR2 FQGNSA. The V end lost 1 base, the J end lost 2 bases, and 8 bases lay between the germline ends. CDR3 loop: CASSLGLAQETQYF. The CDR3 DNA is TGTGCCAGCAGCTTAGGCCTAGCGCAAGAGACCCAGTACTTC. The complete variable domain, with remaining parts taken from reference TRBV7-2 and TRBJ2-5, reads GAGVSQSPSNKVTEKGKDVELRCDPISGHTALYWYRQSLGQGLEFLIYFQGNSAPDKSGLPSDRFSAERTGGSVSTLTIQRTQQEDSAVYLCASSLGLAQETQYFGPGTRLLVL.

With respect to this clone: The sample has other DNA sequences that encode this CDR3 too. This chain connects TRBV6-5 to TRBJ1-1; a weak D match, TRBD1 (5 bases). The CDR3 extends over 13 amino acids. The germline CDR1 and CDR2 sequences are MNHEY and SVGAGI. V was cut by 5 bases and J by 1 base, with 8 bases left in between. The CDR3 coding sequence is TGTGCCAGCAGTCGTACAGGGAACACTGAAGCTTTCTTT. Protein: CASSRTGNTEAFF.

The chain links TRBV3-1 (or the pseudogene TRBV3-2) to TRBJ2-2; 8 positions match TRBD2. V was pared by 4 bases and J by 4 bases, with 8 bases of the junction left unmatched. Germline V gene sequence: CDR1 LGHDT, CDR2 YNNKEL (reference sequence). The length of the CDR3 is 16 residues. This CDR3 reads CASSRPGGGPTGELFF. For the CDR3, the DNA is TGTGCCAGCAGCCGTCCCGGGGGGGGACCCACCGGGGAGCTGTTTTTT.

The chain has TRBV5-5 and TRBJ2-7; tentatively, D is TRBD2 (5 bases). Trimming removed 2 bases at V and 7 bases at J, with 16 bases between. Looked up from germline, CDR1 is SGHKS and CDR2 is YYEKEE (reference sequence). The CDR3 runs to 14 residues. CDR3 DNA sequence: TGTGCCAGCAGCTTTAGGACGGAGGCCGTGGAGCAGTACTTC. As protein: CASSFRTEAVEQYF. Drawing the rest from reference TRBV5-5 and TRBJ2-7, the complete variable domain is DAGVTQSPTHLIKTRGQQVTLRCSPISGHKSVSWYQQVLGQGPQFIFQYYEKEERGRGNFPDRFSARQFPNYSSELNVNALLLGDSALYLCASSFRTEAVEQYFGPGTRLTVT.

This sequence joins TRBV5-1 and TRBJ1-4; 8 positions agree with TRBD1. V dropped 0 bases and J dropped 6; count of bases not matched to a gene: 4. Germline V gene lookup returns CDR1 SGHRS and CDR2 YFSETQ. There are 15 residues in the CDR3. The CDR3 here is CASSLGDRPDEKLFF. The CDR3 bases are TGCGCCAGCAGCTTGGGGGACAGGCCGGATGAAAAACTGTTTTTT.

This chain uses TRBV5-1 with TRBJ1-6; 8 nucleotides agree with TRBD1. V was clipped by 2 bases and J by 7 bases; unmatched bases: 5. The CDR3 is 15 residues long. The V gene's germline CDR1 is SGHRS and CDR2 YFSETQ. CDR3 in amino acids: CASSLQGGGNSPLHF. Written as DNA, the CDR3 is TGCGCCAGCAGCTTACAGGGGGGCGGAAATTCACCCCTCCACTTT.

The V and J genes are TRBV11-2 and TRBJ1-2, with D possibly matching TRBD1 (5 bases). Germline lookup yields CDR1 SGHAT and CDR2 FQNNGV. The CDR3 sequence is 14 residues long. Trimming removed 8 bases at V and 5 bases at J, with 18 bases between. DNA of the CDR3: TGTGCCAGCTTCGGTAGCAGGGTCCCTTATGGCTACACCTTC. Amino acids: CASFGSRVPYGYTF.

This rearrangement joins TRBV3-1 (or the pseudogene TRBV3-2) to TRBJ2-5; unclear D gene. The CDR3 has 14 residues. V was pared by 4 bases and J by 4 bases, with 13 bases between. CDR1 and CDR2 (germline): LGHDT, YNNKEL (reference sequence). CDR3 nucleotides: TGTGCCAGCAGCCCCCTGGGCTCCTTAGAGACCCAGTACTTC. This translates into CASSPLGSLETQYF.

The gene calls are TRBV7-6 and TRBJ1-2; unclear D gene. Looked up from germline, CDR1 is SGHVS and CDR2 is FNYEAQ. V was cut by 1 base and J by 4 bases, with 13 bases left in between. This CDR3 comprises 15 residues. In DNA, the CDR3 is TGTGCCAGCAGCTTAGGGGGAGAAGCGCTCTATGGCTACACCTTC. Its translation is CASSLGGEALYGYTF.

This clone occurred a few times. CDR3 loop: CASSVASGGAGDTQYF. The DNA for the CDR3 is TGTGCCAGCAGCGTGGCTAGCGGGGGGGCCGGAGATACGCAGTATTTT. The chain joins TRBV5-4 to TRBJ2-3; 12 positions match TRBD2. This CDR3 comprises 16 residues. J gave up 5 bases and V 4 bases, and 8 bases lay outside the gene matches. The germline V gene has CDR1 SGHNT and CDR2 YYREEE (reference sequence).

Here the CDR3 DNA reads TGTGCCAGCAGAAAACTCAATGAGCAGTTCTTC. It codes for CASRKLNEQFF. The V and J genes are TRBV2 and TRBJ2-1; D not resolved. This CDR3 is 11 amino acids long. Germline V gives CDR1 SNHLY, CDR2 FYNNEI. The V gene lost 6 bases and the J gene lost 6 bases, with 6 bases spanning the gap. Full variable domain (outside the CDR3, taken from reference TRBV2 and TRBJ2-1): EPEVTQTPSHQVTQMGQEVILRCVPISNHLYFYWYRQILGQKVEFLVSFYNNEISEKSEIFDDQFSVERPDGSNFTLKIRSTKLEDSAMYFCASRKLNEQFFGPGTRLTVL.

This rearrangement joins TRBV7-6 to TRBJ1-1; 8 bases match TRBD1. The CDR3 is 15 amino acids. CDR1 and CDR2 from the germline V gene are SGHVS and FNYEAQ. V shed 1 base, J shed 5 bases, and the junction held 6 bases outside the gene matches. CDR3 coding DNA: TGTGCCAGCAGCTTAGATCAGGGGGCAGGAACTGAAGCTTTCTTT. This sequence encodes CASSLDQGAGTEAFF.